Sequencing of this T cell receptor (beta chain) was carried out in a study of blood T cell repertoires in COVID-19. Study context: Whether acute or convalescent, the COVID-19 samples came from the United States, Italy and Spain. PBMCs, B-cell-depleted T cells, or T cells were the source of the cDNA or gDNA that made up the material.

Source study methods: Amplification of reference gene primers was used by the study to estimate nucleated cell counts. Assay used: immunoSEQ multiplex PCR; TCRdb lists only in-frame clones, some missing. V and J calls and clone size follow that table, whereas D and trimming were derived from the DNA. The sample consists of over 150,000 clones, roughly 83% of them appearing once. This CDR3 is built from 14 residues. V lost 5 bases and J lost 3; bases outside the gene matches: 7. Germline V lookup: CDR1 SGHVS, CDR2 FQNEAQ. This chain joins TRBV7-8 and TRBJ2-7; TRBD2 matches 7 bases. The receptor was derived from a woman in her thirties or forties with COVID-19, enrolled during active disease. The specimen was peripheral blood. The CDR3 coding sequence is TGTGCCAGCAGCCCTCTAGCGGCCATCTACGAGCAGTACTTC. Protein product: CASSPLAAIYEQYF.